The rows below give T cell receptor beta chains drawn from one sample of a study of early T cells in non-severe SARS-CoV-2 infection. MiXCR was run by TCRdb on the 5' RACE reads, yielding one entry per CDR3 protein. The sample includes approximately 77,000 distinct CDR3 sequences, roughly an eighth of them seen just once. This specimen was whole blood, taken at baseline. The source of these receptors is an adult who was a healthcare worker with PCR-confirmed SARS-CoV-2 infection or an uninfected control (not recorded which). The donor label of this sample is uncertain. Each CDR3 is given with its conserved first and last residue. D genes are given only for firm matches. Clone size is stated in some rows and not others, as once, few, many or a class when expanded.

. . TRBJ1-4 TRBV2 TGTGCCAGCAGTCGACAGATCGGGGCTAATGAAAAACTGTTTTTT CASSRQIGANEKLFF
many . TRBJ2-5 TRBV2 TGTGCCAGTACAAAATCCCCTCGGACGGGAGTAGAGACCCAGTACTTC CASTKSPRTGVETQYF
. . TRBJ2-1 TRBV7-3 TGTGCCAGCAGCTTAAGTATGGGCGCCGGGGCCAATGAGCAGTTCTTC CASSLSMGAGANEQFF
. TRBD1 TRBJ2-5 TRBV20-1 TGCAGTGCTCCCAGGGGCGGGACAGGGGCCCTTGAGACCCAGTACTTC CSAPRGGTGALETQYF
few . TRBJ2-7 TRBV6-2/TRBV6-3 TGTGCCAGCAGTTACTCGATATCCCGACACACCTACGAGCAGTACTTC CASSYSISRHTYEQYF
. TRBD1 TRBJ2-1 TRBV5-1 TGCGCCAGCACCGGGGGCCTTTCGGCGGGACAGGGGCAATCCTACAATGAGCAGTTCTTC CASTGGLSAGQGQSYNEQFF
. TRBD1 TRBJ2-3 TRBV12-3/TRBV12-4 TGTGCCAGCAGTCATGACAGGGTCAGGGATACGCAGTATTTT CASSHDRVRDTQYF
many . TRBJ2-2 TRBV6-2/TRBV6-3 TGTGCCAGCACCTTTAGCGGATACACCGGGGAGCTGTTTTTT CASTFSGYTGELFF
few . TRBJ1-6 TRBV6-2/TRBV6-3 TGTGCCAGCATCCTTGGGGACGGATGGGGGTCCCTCCACTTT CASILGDGWGSLHF
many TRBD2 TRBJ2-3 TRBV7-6 TGTGCCAGCAGCAGCGGGAGTCCCCCAGATACGCAGTATTTT CASSSGSPPDTQYF
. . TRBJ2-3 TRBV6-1 TGTGCCAGCAGGGACCTTGGGAGAAGCACAGATACGCAGTATTTT CASRDLGRSTDTQYF
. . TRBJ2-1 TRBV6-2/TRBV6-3 TGTGCCAGCAGCCCGAGGGGCACACAGTTCTTC CASSPRGTQFF
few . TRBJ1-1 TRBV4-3 TGCGCCAGCAGCCAAGATCTGGGGCAGGGTTGGCCTGAAGCTTTCTTT CASSQDLGQGWPEAFF
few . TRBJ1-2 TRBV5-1 TGCGCCAGCAGCACTGAAACAGCCGGGGGCTACACCTTC CASSTETAGGYTF
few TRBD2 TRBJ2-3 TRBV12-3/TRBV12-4 TGTGCCACCGAGGGACTAGCGGGAGAGAGGGGGGAGGCAGATACGCAGTATTTT CATEGLAGERGEADTQYF
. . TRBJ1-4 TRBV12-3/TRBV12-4 TGTGCCAGCAGTGCCCGGATGAATGAAAAACTGTTTTTT CASSARMNEKLFF
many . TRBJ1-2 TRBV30 TGTGCCTATCGCAGGACGGCTAACTATGGCTACACCTTC CAYRRTANYGYTF
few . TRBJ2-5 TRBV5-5 TGTGCCAGCAGCTTGGGGCAGGAGGTGACAGAGACCCAGTACTTC CASSLGQEVTETQYF
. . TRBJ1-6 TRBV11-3 TGTGCCAGCAGCTTAGGACACGGGGATTCACCCCTCCACTTT CASSLGHGDSPLHF
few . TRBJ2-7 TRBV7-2 TGTGCCAGCAGCTTAGAGGTGGTGGGTTACGAGCAGTACTTC CASSLEVVGYEQYF
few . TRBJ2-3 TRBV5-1 TGCGCCAGCAGCTCTTACCCTGGGAGCACAGATACGCAGTATTTT CASSSYPGSTDTQYF
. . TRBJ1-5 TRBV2 TGTGCCAGCAAAGGGAACAGCAATCAGCCCCAGCATTTT CASKGNSNQPQHF
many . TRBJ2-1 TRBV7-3 TGTGCCAGCAGCTTAGGGGGTTGGGATGAGCAGTTCTTC CASSLGGWDEQFF
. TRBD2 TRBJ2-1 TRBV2 TGTGCCAGCAGTGTTGGAACTAGCGGGTACAATGAGCAGTTCTTC CASSVGTSGYNEQFF
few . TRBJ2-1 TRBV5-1 TGCGCCAGCAGCGAAGGGCGTTACAATGAGCAGTTCTTC CASSEGRYNEQFF
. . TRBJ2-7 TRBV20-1 TGCAGTGCTAGAGATCTCCTGGCGGCCTACGAGCAGTACTTC CSARDLLAAYEQYF
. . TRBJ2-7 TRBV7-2 TGTGCCAGCAGCTCCCAAACGGGGTCCTACGAGCAGTACTTC CASSSQTGSYEQYF
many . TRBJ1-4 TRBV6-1 TGTGCCAGCAGTGGGGGGCTTAATGAAAAACTGTTTTTT CASSGGLNEKLFF